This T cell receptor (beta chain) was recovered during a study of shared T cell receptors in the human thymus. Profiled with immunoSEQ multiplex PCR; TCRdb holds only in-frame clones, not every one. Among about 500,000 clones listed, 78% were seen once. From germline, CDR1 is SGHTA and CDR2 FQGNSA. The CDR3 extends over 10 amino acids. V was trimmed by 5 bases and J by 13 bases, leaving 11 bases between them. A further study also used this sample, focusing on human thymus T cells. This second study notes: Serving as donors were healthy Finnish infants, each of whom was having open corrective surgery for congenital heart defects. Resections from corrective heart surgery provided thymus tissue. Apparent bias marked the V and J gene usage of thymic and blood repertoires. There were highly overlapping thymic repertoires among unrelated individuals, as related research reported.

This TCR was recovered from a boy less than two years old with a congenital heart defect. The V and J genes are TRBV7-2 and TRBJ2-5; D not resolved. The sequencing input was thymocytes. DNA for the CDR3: TGTGCCAGCAGCCCGGGTAGACCGTACTTC. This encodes CASSPGRPYF.